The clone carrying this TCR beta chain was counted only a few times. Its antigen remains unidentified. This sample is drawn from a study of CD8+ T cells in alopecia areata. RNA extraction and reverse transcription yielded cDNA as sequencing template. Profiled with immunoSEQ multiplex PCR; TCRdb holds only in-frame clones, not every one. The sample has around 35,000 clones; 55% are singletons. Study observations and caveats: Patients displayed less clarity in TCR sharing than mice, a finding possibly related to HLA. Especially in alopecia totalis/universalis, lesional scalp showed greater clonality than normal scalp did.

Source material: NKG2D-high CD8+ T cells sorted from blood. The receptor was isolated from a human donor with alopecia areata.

Here the CDR3 reads CASTNTYTEASYEQYF. CDR3 coding DNA: TGCGCCAGCACCAATACTTACACCGAAGCCTCCTACGAGCAGTACTTC. The rearrangement joins TRBV4-1 to TRBJ2-7; D is uncertain. Germline CDR1 and CDR2: MGHRA and YSYEKL. This CDR3 comprises 16 residues. Trimming stripped 7 bases from V and 0 bases from J, with 19 bases between.